These 31 T cell receptor beta chains were all obtained from the same sample, sequenced in a study of cytomegalovirus exposure and HLA in healthy donors. With 60 Vbeta and 13 Jbeta primers, the PCR was carried out. Profiling relied on immunoSEQ multiplex PCR, and the TCRdb table lists in-frame clones only, not all of them. The table has roughly 80,000 clones, 80% to 90% seen once. The source material was PBMCs. The source is a woman aged 30 to 39 in good health and CMV-seronegative.

The V call is TRBV4-2, the J call TRBJ1-2; possibly TRBD1 for D (5 bases). V lost 1 base to trimming and J lost 5 bases, with 14 bases between them. This CDR3 contains 15 residues. Germline loops: CDR1 LGHNA, CDR2 YNFKEQ. The CDR3 loop is CASSQADSAPYGYTF. Here the CDR3 DNA reads TGTGCCAGCAGCCAAGCAGACAGCGCCCCGTATGGCTACACCTTC.

The rearrangement links TRBV10-2 to TRBJ2-1, with a possible D match to TRBD2 (8 bases). The V and J ends lost 4 bases and 4 bases respectively, with 17 bases between them. The CDR3 length is 16 residues. Germline-derived CDR1 and CDR2 are WSHSY and SAAADI. The CDR3 sequence: CASSGGTAGEYNEQFF. In nucleotides, the CDR3 is TGCGCCAGCAGTGGGGGGACAGCGGGGGAATACAATGAGCAGTTCTTC.

The chain employs TRBV30 and TRBJ1-3; D call uncertain. The CDR3 is 14 residues long. The V and J ends lost 0 bases and 3 bases respectively, with 9 bases between them. Per the germline V gene, CDR1 is GTSNPN and CDR2 is SVGIG (reference sequence). CDR3 DNA: TGTGCCTGGAGTGTTAGAGGGAGTGGAAACACCATATATTTT. Amino acid sequence: CAWSVRGSGNTIYF.

This clone was counted a few times. This rearrangement joins TRBV27 to TRBJ2-7, with 7 bases identical to TRBD2. Per the germline V gene, CDR1 is MNHEY and CDR2 is SMNVEV (reference sequence). V lost 10 bases to trimming and J lost 0 bases; unmatched junction nucleotides: 3. CDR3 length: 12 amino acids. CDR3 protein: CATRGVSYEQYF. The CDR3 DNA reads as TGTGCCACCCGGGGGGTCTCCTACGAGCAGTACTTC.

V usage is TRBV15 and J usage is TRBJ1-1; D might be TRBD1 (6 bases). Germline V gives CDR1 LNHNV, CDR2 YYDKDF (reference sequence). Trimming took 4 bases from V and 1 from J, leaving 13 bases between them. The CDR3 runs 15 residues. The CDR3 sequence is CATSKHRAENTEAFF. Here the CDR3 DNA reads TGTGCCACCAGCAAACACAGGGCAGAGAACACTGAAGCTTTCTTT.

This clone appeared a few times. CDR3 region: CASSLKRGGWSRDRGQYF. CDR3 bases: TGTGCCAGCAGTTTAAAGCGAGGGGGGTGGAGCCGGGACAGGGGACAGTACTTC. V gene TRBV28 combines with J gene TRBJ2-7, with TRBD1 matching 10 bases. V was clipped by 2 bases and J by 10 bases; unmatched bases: 20. The CDR3 is 18 residues long. CDR1 is MDHEN, CDR2 SYDVKM, per germline.

V is TRBV7-2 and J is TRBJ2-1; D might be TRBD1 (5 bases). This CDR3 region has 16 residues. Germline CDR1 and CDR2: SGHTA and FQGNSA. Trimming took 5 bases from V and 0 from J, leaving 14 bases between them. The CDR3 protein is CASSMQTASSYNEQFF. The CDR3 nucleotides read TGTGCCAGCAGCATGCAGACAGCGAGCTCCTACAATGAGCAGTTCTTC.

The V and J genes are TRBV7-8 and TRBJ2-1, with D possibly being TRBD2 (7 bases). Trimming shortened V by 5 bases and J by 8 bases, and 13 bases separated the two germline ends. The germline gives CDR1 SGHVS, CDR2 FQNEAQ. The CDR3 covers 13 residues. Here the CDR3 DNA reads TGTGCCAGCAGCCTCTCGGGGGGCGATGAGCAGTTCTTC. Its translation: CASSLSGGDEQFF.

The CDR3 nucleotides read TGCAGCGCAAGACAGGGGCGAGGGAAAAACATTCAGTACTTC. Translation: CSARQGRGKNIQYF. The chain employs TRBV29-1 and TRBJ2-4; 8 positions match TRBD1. Looked up from germline, CDR1 is SQVTM and CDR2 is ANQGSEA. J was trimmed by 4 bases and V by 7 bases; bases with no gene match: 9. The CDR3 is made up of 14 amino acids.

This rearrangement joins TRBV9 to TRBJ2-7; D ambiguous. In germline, CDR1 is SGDLS, CDR2 YYNGEE. V was trimmed by 0 bases and J by 1 base, leaving 8 bases between them. This CDR3 region has 14 residues. DNA of the CDR3: TGTGCCAGCAGCGTAGGGAGTGGTTCCTACGAGCAGTACTTC. Translated: CASSVGSGSYEQYF.

The V and J genes are TRBV2 and TRBJ1-2; D possibly corresponds to TRBD1 (6 bases). V was cut by 6 bases and J by 0 bases, with 8 bases left in between. Per germline, CDR1 SNHLY and CDR2 FYNNEI. This CDR3 is 13 amino acids long. For the CDR3, the DNA is TGTGCCAGCAGGGACAGAGCTAACTATGGCTACACCTTC. Residues: CASRDRANYGYTF. The whole variable domain, filled in from reference TRBV2 and TRBJ1-2, reads EPEVTQTPSHQVTQMGQEVILRCVPISNHLYFYWYRQILGQKVEFLVSFYNNEISEKSEIFDDQFSVERPDGSNFTLKIRSTKLEDSAMYFCASRDRANYGYTFGSGTRLTVV.

The V call is TRBV5-6, the J call TRBJ1-4; perhaps TRBD1 as D (5 bases). V dropped 1 base and J dropped 8 bases, with 12 bases sitting between them. Germline CDR1 and CDR2: SGHDT and YYEEEE. This CDR3 has 14 amino acids. Here the CDR3 reads CASSLSRGGEKLFF. The CDR3 coding sequence is TGTGCCAGCAGCTTGAGTCGTGGGGGGGAAAAACTGTTTTTT. The full variable domain, rest sourced from reference TRBV5-6 and TRBJ1-4, is DAGVTQSPTHLIKTRGQQVTLRCSPKSGHDTVSWYQQALGQGPQFIFQYYEEEERQRGNFPDRFSGHQFPNYSSELNVNALLLGDSALYLCASSLSRGGEKLFFGSGTQLSVL.

V usage is TRBV6-1 and J usage is TRBJ2-7; 9 bases are a match to TRBD2. The V segment lost 4 bases and the J segment 3 bases; nucleotides outside the gene matches: 7. CDR1 and CDR2 from the germline V gene are MNHNS and SASEGT. The CDR3 loop spans 15 amino acids. The CDR3: CASSGDSGSIYEQYF. CDR3 in DNA: TGTGCCAGCAGTGGGGATAGCGGGAGTATCTACGAGCAGTACTTC.

V usage is TRBV28 and J usage is TRBJ2-1, with 8 bases aligning to TRBD1. The CDR3 covers 15 residues. From germline, CDR1 is MDHEN and CDR2 SYDVKM. J gave up 7 bases and V 7 bases, and 12 bases lay outside the gene matches. The chain's CDR3 is CASTPRGLSHNEQFF. Written as DNA, the CDR3 is TGTGCCAGCACCCCCAGGGGGCTCAGTCATAATGAGCAGTTCTTC.

V is TRBV7-6 and J is TRBJ1-4, with 7 nucleotides matching TRBD1. Germline V gene lookup returns CDR1 SGHVS and CDR2 FNYEAQ. The J segment lost 4 bases and the V segment lost 0 bases, leaving 2 bases of the junction unmatched. The CDR3 length is 15 residues. In DNA, the CDR3 is TGTGCCAGCAGCTTAGCCGGGACAGATAATGAAAAACTGTTTTTT. Its protein product is CASSLAGTDNEKLFF.

This clone has a single count. V is TRBV5-1 and J is TRBJ1-5, with D perhaps matching TRBD1 (6 bases). The CDR3 totals 14 residues. The V gene lost 4 bases and the J gene lost 1 base, with 9 bases spanning the gap. Germline values: CDR1 SGHRS, CDR2 YFSETQ. The CDR3 DNA follows: TGCGCCAGCAGCCCGGGGGGCAGCAATCAGCCCCAGCATTTT. Translating it yields CASSPGGSNQPQHF.

The rearrangement links TRBV6-1 to TRBJ1-1; D is uncertain. The CDR3 extends over 14 amino acids. V lost 2 bases to trimming and J lost 1 base, with 8 bases between them. Per the germline V gene, CDR1 is MNHNS and CDR2 is SASEGT. The CDR3 nucleotides are TGTGCCAGCAGTGAAACAGCGGAGAACACTGAAGCTTTCTTT. This gives the protein CASSETAENTEAFF.

The chain combines TRBV6-1 with TRBJ1-5, with 10 bases identical to TRBD1. Germline CDR1 reads MNHNS; CDR2 reads SASEGT. The CDR3 is 15 residues long. The ends lost 5 bases at V and 6 bases at J; junction bases unmatched: 7. CDR3 protein: CASSWDRGKSQPQHF. CDR3 in DNA: TGTGCCAGCAGTTGGGACAGGGGAAAGAGTCAGCCCCAGCATTTT.

The V gene is TRBV9, the J gene TRBJ2-3; TRBD1 is a possible D gene (6 bases). V was pared by 4 bases and J by 0 bases, with 12 bases between. CDR3 length equals 15 residues. Germline-derived CDR1 and CDR2 are SGDLS and YYNGEE. The CDR3 is CASSFRGESTDTQYF. DNA of the CDR3: TGTGCCAGCAGCTTCAGGGGAGAGAGCACAGATACGCAGTATTTT.

The count of this clone is one. V usage is TRBV29-1 and J usage is TRBJ1-1; weak D call: TRBD1 (5 bases). The CDR3 is 13 residues long. Trimming removed 6 bases at V and 5 bases at J, with 16 bases between. In germline, CDR1 is SQVTM, CDR2 ANQGSEA. CDR3 loop: CSVADGRGTEAFF. CDR3 DNA: TGCAGCGTAGCAGACGGCCGGGGGACTGAAGCTTTCTTT.

The chain recombines TRBV10-3 with TRBJ1-4; 7 positions agree with TRBD1. This CDR3 is 14 amino acids long. CDR1 is ENHRY, CDR2 SYGVKD, per germline. Trimming removed 3 bases from V and 7 bases from J; junction bases left unmatched: 5. CDR3 amino acids: CAISEQGSSEKLFF. CDR3 nucleotides: TGTGCCATCAGTGAACAGGGGTCGAGTGAAAAACTGTTTTTT.

The V gene is TRBV6-5, the J gene TRBJ2-1; TRBD1 is a possible D gene (5 bases). The length of the CDR3 is 16 residues. Trimming shortened V by 0 bases and J by 1 base, and 10 bases separated the two germline ends. Germline V gene lookup returns CDR1 MNHEY and CDR2 SVGAGI. The CDR3 protein is CASSYSGRASYNEQFF. CDR3 DNA sequence: TGTGCCAGCAGTTACTCGGGCAGGGCATCCTACAATGAGCAGTTCTTC.

The V gene is TRBV2, the J gene TRBJ1-2; 7 nucleotides match TRBD1. After removal of 8 bases from V and 3 bases from J, the junction contained 9 bases not matched to a gene. Germline V lookup: CDR1 SNHLY, CDR2 FYNNEI. The CDR3 totals 14 residues. The CDR3 bases are TGTGCCAGCGATCCTTGGGACAGCTACTATGGCTACACCTTC. Its protein product is CASDPWDSYYGYTF.

The chain is built from TRBV7-9 and TRBJ2-5; 9 nucleotides match TRBD1. With 6 bases clipped from V and 7 bases from J, the junction kept 9 bases outside the gene matches. The germline V gene encodes CDR1 SEHNR and CDR2 FQNEAQ (reference sequence). There are 14 residues in the CDR3. CDR3 sequence reads: CASRGDRVFGTQYF. CDR3 DNA: TGTGCCAGCAGAGGGGACAGGGTTTTCGGGACCCAGTACTTC.

This clone was counted only a few times. Here the CDR3 DNA reads TGTGCCAGCAGTCAGGGGAGAGGGGTTCAGCCCCAGCATTTT. It translates to CASSQGRGVQPQHF. The chain couples TRBV6-4 to TRBJ1-5, with TRBD1 as a possible D gene (6 bases). The CDR3 is 14 residues long. Germline loops: CDR1 MRHNA, CDR2 SNTAGT. Trimming cost V 5 bases and J 6 bases, with 14 bases left between them.

V usage is TRBV4-1 and J usage is TRBJ2-1, with 9 bases that match TRBD2. The germline V gene has CDR1 MGHRA and CDR2 YSYEKL. With 0 bases clipped from V and 7 bases from J, the junction kept 4 bases outside the gene matches. This CDR3 spans 15 amino acids. CDR3 residues: CASSQDGTSFNEQFF. The DNA for the CDR3 is TGCGCCAGCAGCCAAGATGGGACTAGCTTTAATGAGCAGTTCTTC.

The V gene is TRBV9, the J gene TRBJ2-7; D is uncertain. The germline gives CDR1 SGDLS, CDR2 YYNGEE. This CDR3 has 16 amino acids. V gave up 3 bases and J gave up 1 base, with 17 bases separating them. As DNA, the CDR3 is TGTGCCAGCAGCGCTCGTGCCGGTTACGGGTCCTACGAGCAGTACTTC. This gives the protein CASSARAGYGSYEQYF.

This clone was observed a single time. J is TRBJ2-1 and V is TRBV5-1, with 11 bases matching TRBD2. The V segment lost 2 bases and the J segment 8 bases; nucleotides outside the gene matches: 3. Germline V CDR1 and CDR2: SGHRS, YFSETQ. This CDR3 has 14 amino acids. This CDR3 reads CASSFTSGSDEQFF. The CDR3 bases are TGCGCCAGCAGCTTCACTAGCGGGAGCGATGAGCAGTTCTTC.

The rearrangement uses TRBV28 and TRBJ2-5; TRBD2 might be the D (5 bases). V dropped 6 bases and J dropped 2 bases, with 10 bases sitting between them. There are 13 residues in the CDR3. Germline-derived CDR1 and CDR2 are MDHEN and SYDVKM. Here the CDR3 reads CASRPGGQETQYF. The CDR3 bases are TGTGCCAGCAGACCCGGAGGTCAAGAGACCCAGTACTTC.

The chain couples TRBV11-2 to TRBJ1-3; D is possibly TRBD1 (5 bases). V lost 5 bases to trimming and J lost 1 base, with 18 bases between them. Germline V gives CDR1 SGHAT, CDR2 FQNNGV. This CDR3 is 17 amino acids long. The DNA for the CDR3 is TGTGCCAGCAGCGGTACCACCGGGACTGCTTCTGGAAACACCATATATTTT. Amino acid sequence: CASSGTTGTASGNTIYF.

The V call is TRBV11-2, the J call TRBJ2-7, with D maybe TRBD1 (5 bases). The V gene lost 2 bases and the J gene lost 7 bases, with 12 bases spanning the gap. Germline CDR1 is SGHAT and CDR2 is FQNNGV. The CDR3 is 13 amino acids. The CDR3 reads CASSLPQGREQYF. The CDR3, as DNA: TGTGCCAGCAGCTTACCGCAGGGCCGGGAGCAGTACTTC.